Listed below are T cell receptor beta chains from one sample, sequenced in a study of technical replicates of blood from several donors. Profiling relied on immunoSEQ multiplex PCR, and the TCRdb table lists in-frame clones only, not all of them. The table has roughly 93,000 clones, under 97% seen once; the top ten hold over 0.2%. Sequenced material: T cells isolated from PBMCs. Receptors originate from a human donor in good health. Each CDR3 is given with its conserved first and last residue. Each record gives: D gene, clone size, J gene, V gene, CDR3 length, CDR3 protein, CDR3 DNA. D genes are given only for firm matches. A clone size is listed for some rows: how often the clone was seen (once, few, many), or a class if it is expanded.

>.|.|TRBJ2-7|TRBV2|13
CASSTTGYYEQYF
TGTGCCAGCAGTACTACAGGGTACTACGAGCAGTACTTC
>.|.|TRBJ1-1|TRBV19|14
CASSRGGGETEAFF
TGTGCCAGTAGTAGGGGCGGTGGGGAAACTGAAGCTTTCTTT
>TRBD2|.|TRBJ2-5|TRBV5-6|14
CASSWTGTRETQYF
TGTGCCAGCAGTTGGACCGGGACTAGAGAGACCCAGTACTTC
>.|.|TRBJ2-5|TRBV4-2|14
CASSPGLLQETQYF
TGTGCCAGCAGCCCTGGACTGCTCCAAGAGACCCAGTACTTC
>.|.|TRBJ2-7|TRBV6-1|15
CASKYYRDNSYEQYF
TGTGCCAGCAAGTATTACCGGGACAACTCCTACGAGCAGTACTTC
>.|.|TRBJ1-5|TRBV10-1|14
CASSESRQNQPQHF
TGCGCCAGCAGTGAGTCCAGACAGAATCAGCCCCAGCATTTT
>.|.|TRBJ2-5|TRBV13|15
CASSLGGARQETQYF
TGTGCCAGCAGCTTGGGGGGGGCGCGGCAAGAGACCCAGTACTTC
>.|.|TRBJ1-1|TRBV29-1|11
CSSIGGTEAFF
TGCAGCTCTATAGGGGGCACTGAAGCTTTCTTT
>.|.|TRBJ2-2|TRBV6-4|11
CASRDTGELFF
TGTGCCAGCCGGGACACCGGGGAGCTGTTTTTT
>TRBD1|once|TRBJ2-7|TRBV27|14
CASSRTTGDYEQYF
TGTGCCAGCAGTCGTACGACAGGGGACTACGAGCAGTACTTC
>.|.|TRBJ2-4|TRBV7-9|14
CASSRRQDGNIQYF
TGTGCCAGCAGCCGAAGGCAGGATGGGAACATTCAGTACTTC
>.|.|TRBJ2-7|TRBV5-5|13
CASRGLTDYEQYF
TGTGCCAGCAGAGGACTAACTGACTACGAGCAGTACTTC
>.|.|TRBJ1-2|TRBV6-5|13
CASSQRSENAYTF
TGTGCCAGCAGCCAGCGATCGGAGAACGCCTACACCTTC
>.|.|TRBJ2-7|TRBV4-1|15
CASRRKQGESYEQYF
TGCGCCAGCAGACGCAAGCAAGGGGAATCCTACGAGCAGTACTTC
>TRBD1|few|TRBJ2-5|TRBV7-2|18
CASSLRNTWTGDQETQYF
TGTGCCAGCAGCTTAAGGAATACCTGGACAGGGGACCAAGAGACCCAGTACTTC
>.|.|TRBJ2-5|TRBV6-1|13
CASSGEFQETQYF
TGTGCCAGCAGTGGGGAGTTCCAAGAGACCCAGTACTTC
>.|.|TRBJ2-3|TRBV7-3|14
CASSHSGDTDTQYF
TGTGCCAGCAGCCATAGCGGAGACACAGATACGCAGTATTTT
>.|.|TRBJ2-3|TRBV5-1|16
CASSLGSSGWTDTQYF
TGCGCCAGCAGCTTGGGGTCATCAGGGTGGACAGATACGCAGTATTTT
>.|.|TRBJ2-1|TRBV27|14
CASSSLGVGNEQFF
TGTGCCAGCAGTTCCCTAGGGGTGGGGAATGAGCAGTTCTTC
>TRBD2|.|TRBJ2-2|TRBV10-3|15
CAISDREGGPGELFF
TGTGCCATCAGTGATAGGGAGGGAGGCCCGGGGGAGCTGTTTTTT
>TRBD1|.|TRBJ2-5|TRBV7-9|14
CASSSTGGEETQYF
TGTGCCAGCAGCTCGACAGGGGGGGAAGAGACCCAGTACTTC
>TRBD1|.|TRBJ2-7|TRBV27|13
CASRTGQGFEQYF
TGTGCCAGCAGGACGGGACAGGGCTTCGAGCAGTACTTC
>.|.|TRBJ1-1|TRBV19|14
CASSIGQGSTEAFF
TGTGCCAGTAGTATAGGGCAGGGAAGCACTGAAGCTTTCTTT
>TRBD2|.|TRBJ2-3|TRBV7-9|15
CASIGLAGEEDTQYF
TGTGCCAGTATCGGACTAGCGGGAGAGGAAGATACGCAGTATTTT
>.|.|TRBJ1-5|TRBV11-3|14
CASSLGGSNQPQHF
TGTGCCAGCAGCTTAGGCGGTAGCAATCAGCCCCAGCATTTT
>TRBD2|.|TRBJ2-2|TRBV4-2|15
CASSLLAGVTGELFF
TGTGCCAGCAGCCTTTTAGCGGGGGTAACCGGGGAGCTGTTTTTT
>.|.|TRBJ2-1|TRBV7-9|12
CASSLAATEQFF
TGTGCCAGCAGCTTGGCGGCTACCGAGCAGTTCTTC
>.|.|TRBJ1-3|TRBV6-6|11
CASRAVNTIYF
TGTGCCAGCAGGGCTGTAAACACCATATATTTT
>TRBD1|.|TRBJ1-2|TRBV19|12
CASSRGTGGYTF
TGTGCCAGTAGTAGGGGGACAGGTGGCTACACCTTC
>TRBD2|.|TRBJ2-1|TRBV6-1|15
CASSELGTGGNEQFF
TGTGCCAGCAGTGAACTCGGGACGGGGGGGAATGAGCAGTTCTTC
>.|.|TRBJ2-7|TRBV10-3|17
CAISESGLDTGSYEQYF
TGTGCCATCAGTGAGTCAGGGCTGGACACCGGCTCCTACGAGCAGTACTTC
>TRBD1|.|TRBJ2-7|TRBV29-1|14
CSVEAGGISYEQYF
TGCAGCGTTGAAGCAGGGGGCATTTCCTACGAGCAGTACTTC
>.|.|TRBJ1-1|TRBV13|15
CASSLAGQPNTEAFF
TGTGCCAGCAGCTTAGCAGGACAACCGAACACTGAAGCTTTCTTT
>TRBD1|.|TRBJ2-5|TRBV18|14
CASSTGTGKETQYF
TGTGCCAGCTCAACCGGGACAGGGAAAGAGACCCAGTACTTC
>TRBD2|.|TRBJ2-5|TRBV19|15
CASSLTLAGLPTQYF
TGTGCCAGTAGCCTCACACTAGCGGGGCTTCCGACCCAGTACTTC
>.|.|TRBJ1-1|TRBV7-3|15
CASSPGSLMDTEAFF
TGTGCCAGCAGCCCCGGGTCATTAATGGACACTGAAGCTTTCTTT
>TRBD2|.|TRBJ2-5|TRBV6-1|15
CASSGVAGGPETQYF
TGTGCCAGCAGTGGGGTCGCGGGGGGGCCAGAGACCCAGTACTTC
>.|.|TRBJ2-1|TRBV20-1|11
CSALSGYEQFF
TGCAGTGCTTTATCAGGGTATGAGCAGTTCTTC
>TRBD1|.|TRBJ2-7|TRBV2|15
CASSEDRSLLDEQYF
TGTGCCAGCAGTGAGGACAGGTCGCTGCTGGACGAGCAGTACTTC
>.|.|TRBJ1-2|TRBV28|12
CASSFGSMSYTF
TGTGCCAGCAGTTTCGGTTCTATGAGCTACACCTTC
>.|.|TRBJ1-1|TRBV2|13
CASFRGENTEAFF
TGTGCCAGCTTCAGGGGCGAGAACACTGAAGCTTTCTTT
>.|.|TRBJ1-5|TRBV6-6|13
CASRGQLNQPQHF
TGTGCCAGCCGCGGACAGCTAAATCAGCCCCAGCATTTT
>.|.|TRBJ2-7|TRBV6-6|15
CASSPRGQPSYEQYF
TGTGCCAGCAGTCCCCGGGGACAACCGTCCTACGAGCAGTACTTC
>.|.|TRBJ2-7|TRBV27|14
CASRETATSYEQYF
TGTGCCAGCAGGGAGACAGCAACATCCTACGAGCAGTACTTC
>TRBD1|.|TRBJ2-7|TRBV28|14
CAITGTGANYEQYF
TGTGCCATTACCGGGACAGGGGCGAACTACGAGCAGTACTTC
>TRBD2|once|TRBJ2-3|TRBV4-1|16
CASSQGPSGSPDTQYF
TGCGCCAGCAGCCAAGGGCCTAGCGGGAGCCCAGATACGCAGTATTTT
>.|.|TRBJ1-1|TRBV29-1|12
CSVTAGVTEAFF
TGCAGCGTTACGGCAGGGGTAACTGAAGCTTTCTTT
>.|.|TRBJ1-5|TRBV4-1|15
CASSQSPGASQPQHF
TGCGCCAGCAGCCAAAGTCCAGGGGCTAGCCAGCCCCAGCATTTT
>TRBD1|.|TRBJ2-7|TRBV27|17
CASSTERGTGATYEQYF
TGTGCCAGCAGTACCGAACGGGGGACAGGGGCAACCTACGAGCAGTACTTC
>TRBD1|.|TRBJ1-4|TRBV18|15
CASSPTGQNNEKLFF
TGTGCCAGCTCACCCACGGGACAGAATAATGAAAAACTGTTTTTT
>TRBD1|.|TRBJ1-6|TRBV12-5|17
CASGPQPGQGGRSPLHF
TGTGCTAGTGGTCCTCAGCCGGGACAGGGAGGCAGATCACCCCTCCACTTT
>.|.|TRBJ1-5|TRBV2|12
CASGQLNQPQHF
TGTGCCAGCGGACAGTTAAATCAGCCCCAGCATTTT
>.|.|TRBJ2-7|TRBV19|15
CASSIVSKSSYEQYF
TGTGCCAGTAGTATAGTCTCCAAGAGCTCCTACGAGCAGTACTTC
>TRBD2|.|TRBJ2-3|TRBV2|14
CASTSGSSTDTQYF
TGTGCCAGTACTAGCGGGAGTTCGACAGATACGCAGTATTTT